This T cell receptor beta chain was recorded in a study of T cell repertoires in cytomegalovirus infection. On the study more broadly: As its CMV epitopes, the study selected recently identified HLA-C-restricted and well-studied HLA-B-restricted targets. Public TCR beta signatures indicated both CMV infection and matching HLA type. Study-level findings and limits: There were carriers of CMV plus the relevant HLA, and cumulative public TCR beta family frequency identified them. Dominating the ex vivo response were HLA-C-restricted CMV-specific TCR beta clonotypes.

The sample holds a few counts of this clonotype. The antigen remains undetermined. TCRdb re-analysed the reads in MiXCR, keeping a single row per CDR3 protein. Among roughly 220,000 distinct CDR3 sequences, around 35% were seen once, and the ten largest hold more than 50%. The clonotype originates from a human donor in good health (CMV status not recorded). Some clones in this sample may be carry-over from other donors' samples. This material consisted of CD8+ T cells from cultured PBMCs, taken from culture after CMV antigen stimulation.

The CDR3: CASTAFTDTQYF. In nucleotides, the CDR3 is TGTGCCAGCACCGCCTTCACAGATACGCAGTATTTT. The gene calls are TRBV7-9 and TRBJ2-3; no firm D call. The V end was cut by 7 bases, the J end by 2 bases, with 7 bases between. In germline, CDR1 is SEHNR, CDR2 FQNEAQ (reference sequence). The CDR3 runs to 12 residues.